Below, 9 T cell receptor beta chains from the same sample are listed, as sequenced in a study of blood T cell repertoires in COVID-19. Sequenced by immunoSEQ multiplex PCR; TCRdb stores in-frame clones only, minus some. The sample has 160,000 or so clones; roughly 87% are singletons. Sequencing was performed on PBMCs or T cells enriched from blood (not recorded which). Source of these receptors: a human donor with acute COVID-19. The donor label of this sample is uncertain.

This chain joins TRBV5-1 and TRBJ1-1; no clear D gene. CDR1 SGHRS and CDR2 YFSETQ come from the germline V gene. V was clipped by 1 base and J by 4 bases, with 11 bases between them. The length of the CDR3 is 14 residues. CDR3 in DNA: TGCGCCAGCAGCTTGAATCTGGGGAGCACTGAAGCTTTCTTT. Residues: CASSLNLGSTEAFF.

This clone was picked up one time. The chain recombines TRBV4-2 with TRBJ2-7; the match to TRBD1 covers 9 bases. The CDR3 sequence is 19 residues long. Germline lookup yields CDR1 LGHNA and CDR2 YNFKEQ. Trimming removed 1 base from V and 0 bases from J; junction bases left unmatched: 13. This CDR3 reads CASSQGQGGLRVSSYEQYF. The CDR3 nucleotides are TGTGCCAGCAGCCAAGGACAGGGGGGATTGCGTGTTAGCTCCTACGAGCAGTACTTC.

The J gene is TRBJ1-2, the V gene TRBV5-4; D remains ambiguous. The CDR3 totals 13 residues. The germline gives CDR1 SGHNT, CDR2 YYREEE (reference sequence). Trimming cost V 0 bases and J 6 bases, with 9 bases left between them. CDR3 protein: CASSLAGVDGYTF. In DNA, the CDR3 is TGTGCCAGCAGCTTGGCCGGGGTGGATGGCTACACCTTC.

This sequence joins TRBV7-2 and TRBJ1-2; D is perhaps TRBD1 (6 bases). In germline, CDR1 is SGHTA, CDR2 FQGNSA. The CDR3 contains 14 residues. Trimming shortened V by 3 bases and J by 8 bases, and 16 bases separated the two germline ends. CDR3 region: CASSLQVTGTGYTF. CDR3 DNA sequence: TGTGCCAGCAGCTTGCAGGTAACAGGGACAGGCTACACCTTC.

This rearrangement joins TRBV24-1 to TRBJ2-2; 7 positions agree with TRBD1. The length of the CDR3 is 15 residues. Germline loops: CDR1 KGHDR, CDR2 SFDVKD. Trimming at V came to 2 bases and at J to 4 bases, leaving 3 bases not matched to a gene. CDR3 in amino acids: CATSDWDRSTGELFF. In DNA form, the CDR3 reads TGTGCCACCAGTGATTGGGACAGATCCACCGGGGAGCTGTTTTTT.

The V call is TRBV4-3, the J call TRBJ1-2, with 8 bases lining up with TRBD1. The germline V gene encodes CDR1 LGHNA and CDR2 YSLEER. The ends lost 0 bases at V and 6 bases at J; junction bases unmatched: 6. The CDR3 is 15 amino acids. Here the CDR3 reads CASSQDWTGLNGYTF. DNA for the CDR3: TGCGCCAGCAGCCAAGATTGGACAGGGCTGAATGGCTACACCTTC.

The rearrangement links TRBV12-3 or TRBV12-4 to TRBJ1-3; TRBD1 matches at 8 bases. This CDR3 region has 13 residues. V lost 5 bases and J lost 16; bases outside the gene matches: 13. CDR3 protein: CASSPRDRRGGYF. Here the CDR3 DNA reads TGTGCCAGCAGTCCCCGGGACAGGCGAGGCGGCTATTTT.

There are a few counts of this clone. This chain joins TRBV18 and TRBJ1-2; TRBD1 is a possible D gene (6 bases). The CDR3 runs 12 residues. Germline V gene sequence: CDR1 KGHSH, CDR2 LQKENI. V was pared by 5 bases and J by 6 bases, with 10 bases between. In DNA form, the CDR3 reads TGTGCCAGCTCATCCAACAGGGATGGCTACACCTTC. It translates to CASSSNRDGYTF.

This sequence joins TRBV19 and TRBJ2-5; 13 bases are a match to TRBD2. The CDR3 contains 16 residues. The junction had 8 bases not matched to a gene; V was cut back by 3 bases and J by 7 bases. Germline V CDR1 and CDR2: LNHDA, SQIVND (reference sequence). The CDR3 DNA sequence: TGTGCCAGTAGTATCTTGACTAGCGGGGGGCCAGGGACCCAGTACTTC. This encodes CASSILTSGGPGTQYF.